The next 11 T cell receptor beta chains were all read from a single sample in a study of CD8+ T cells in alopecia areata. As for treatment: oral pan-JAK inhibitor, 5-10 mg twice daily. RNA, once extracted, was reverse transcribed into cDNA for use as the sequencing template. Sequencing was performed with immunoSEQ multiplex PCR; in TCRdb, only in-frame clones are kept and a portion is missing. The sample carries about 190,000 clones, about three fifths recorded once. The source was CD4+ T cells sorted from blood, collected at week 4, from a patient treated with tofacitinib. Receptors were obtained from a human donor with alopecia areata.

The chain is built from TRBV5-1 and TRBJ2-5, with 8 bases fitting TRBD1. The CDR3 extends over 15 amino acids. V trimming: 2 bases; J trimming: 7 bases; junction bases outside the gene matches: 10. The germline V gene encodes CDR1 SGHRS and CDR2 YFSETQ. CDR3 bases: TGCGCCAGCAGCTTAAAACAGGGGGTTGATCGGACCCAGTACTTC. Its translation: CASSLKQGVDRTQYF.

This clone appeared a few times. The genes are TRBV29-1 and TRBJ2-1; 10 bases agree with TRBD1. The CDR3 is 13 residues long. V lost 6 bases and J lost 9; bases outside the gene matches: 8. The germline V gene has CDR1 SQVTM and CDR2 ANQGSEA. The CDR3 is CSVGQGGFGEQFF. DNA for the CDR3: TGCAGCGTCGGACAGGGGGGTTTCGGTGAGCAGTTCTTC.

The V call is TRBV6-5, the J call TRBJ2-3, with D perhaps TRBD2 (6 bases). Germline values: CDR1 MNHEY, CDR2 SVGAGI. This CDR3 region has 16 residues. V shed 4 bases and J shed 3 bases, with 17 bases lying between them. The CDR3: CASSFGGGLWTDTQYF. CDR3 bases: TGTGCCAGCAGTTTTGGGGGAGGTTTGTGGACAGATACGCAGTATTTT.

This clone is a singleton in its sample. V is TRBV5-1 and J is TRBJ1-1, with TRBD1 identical over 7 bases. Germline CDR1 reads SGHRS; CDR2 reads YFSETQ. V gave up 6 bases and J gave up 4 bases; unmatched junction bases: 6. This CDR3 has 13 residues. This CDR3 reads CASTTGERTEAFF. The CDR3 region has the DNA TGCGCCAGCACTACAGGGGAGCGCACTGAAGCTTTCTTT. Supplemented by reference TRBV5-1 and TRBJ1-1, the full variable domain reads KAGVTQTPRYLIKTRGQQVTLSCSPISGHRSVSWYQQTPGQGLQFLFEYFSETQRNKGNFPGRFSGRQFSNSRSEMNVSTLELGDSALYLCASTTGERTEAFFGQGTRLTVV.

The V gene is TRBV5-1, the J gene TRBJ2-5, with 9 bases that match TRBD1. J lost 5 bases, V lost 1 base, and 6 bases had no gene match. CDR1 is SGHRS and CDR2 is YFSETQ in the germline V gene. The CDR3 loop spans 15 amino acids. The CDR3 here is CASSLMGQGSETQYF. CDR3 bases: TGCGCCAGCAGCTTGATGGGACAGGGTAGTGAGACCCAGTACTTC.

This clone was recorded once. This chain uses TRBV30 with TRBJ1-5; D perhaps matches TRBD1 (5 bases). V was clipped by 0 bases and J by 0 bases, with 15 bases between them. This CDR3 has 17 amino acids. Germline CDR1 and CDR2: GTSNPN and SVGIG (reference sequence). CDR3 amino acids: CAWSVRGGDRSNQPQHF. CDR3 nucleotide sequence: TGTGCCTGGAGTGTACGGGGGGGTGATCGTAGCAATCAGCCCCAGCATTTT.

The chain employs TRBV6-5 and TRBJ1-1; possibly TRBD1 for D (5 bases). Germline CDR1 reads MNHEY; CDR2 reads SVGAGI. The CDR3 spans 15 residues. Between the trimmed V and J ends, which lost 0 bases and 8 bases, there was a span of 16 bases. The CDR3 spells CASSYSRAPRGEAFF. The CDR3 DNA reads as TGTGCCAGCAGTTACTCCCGAGCCCCGAGGGGCGAAGCTTTCTTT.

This chain uses TRBV29-1 with TRBJ1-3; D gene uncertain. Trimming removed 6 bases at V and 0 bases at J, with 9 bases between. The CDR3 sequence is 13 residues long. Germline CDR1 and CDR2: SQVTM and ANQGSEA. CDR3 in amino acids: CSVGDNSGNTIYF. CDR3 in DNA: TGCAGCGTCGGAGACAACTCTGGAAACACCATATATTTT.

The chain uses TRBV20-1 and TRBJ2-7, with D unclear. Germline V gene sequence: CDR1 DFQATT, CDR2 SNEGSKA (reference sequence). Trimming stripped 6 bases from V and 5 bases from J, with 11 bases between. The CDR3 is 11 amino acids. In DNA form, the CDR3 reads TGCAGTGCCCGGAGCCGGGACGAGCAGTACTTC. Translated, it gives CSARSRDEQYF.

Concerning this clone: This specimen includes other DNA sequences encoding the same CDR3. This chain links TRBV30 with TRBJ2-5; no reliable D call. V was cut by 0 bases and J by 4 bases, with 3 bases left in between. The germline gives CDR1 GTSNPN, CDR2 SVGIG (reference sequence). This CDR3 is 11 amino acids long. This CDR3 is CAWSVRETQYF. As DNA, the CDR3 is TGTGCCTGGAGTGTCCGAGAGACCCAGTACTTC.

The CDR3 here is CASSLFGATYEQYF. CDR3 coding DNA: TGCGCCAGCAGCTTGTTCGGGGCGACCTACGAGCAGTACTTC. This chain joins TRBV5-1 and TRBJ2-7, with D perhaps being TRBD1 or TRBD2 (5 bases each). CDR3 length: 14 amino acids. V was pared by 1 base and J by 2 bases, with 10 bases between. Germline values: CDR1 SGHRS, CDR2 YFSETQ.